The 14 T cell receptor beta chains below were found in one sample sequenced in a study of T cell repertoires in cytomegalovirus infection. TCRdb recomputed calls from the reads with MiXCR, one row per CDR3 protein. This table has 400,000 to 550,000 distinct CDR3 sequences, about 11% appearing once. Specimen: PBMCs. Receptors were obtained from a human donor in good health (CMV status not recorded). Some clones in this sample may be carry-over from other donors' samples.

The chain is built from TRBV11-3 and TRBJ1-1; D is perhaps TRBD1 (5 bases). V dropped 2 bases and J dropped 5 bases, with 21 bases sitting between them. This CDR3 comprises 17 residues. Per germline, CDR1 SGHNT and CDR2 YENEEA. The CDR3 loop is CASSLSFAVGVWTEAFF. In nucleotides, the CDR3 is TGTGCCAGCAGCTTATCCTTCGCGGTAGGGGTGTGGACTGAAGCTTTCTTT.

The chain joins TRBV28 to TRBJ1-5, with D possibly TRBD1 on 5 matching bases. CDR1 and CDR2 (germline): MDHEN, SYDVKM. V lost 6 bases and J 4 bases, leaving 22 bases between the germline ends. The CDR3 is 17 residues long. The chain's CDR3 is CASSHYPQGVANQPQHF. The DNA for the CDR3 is TGTGCCAGCAGCCACTACCCCCAGGGCGTAGCAAATCAGCCCCAGCATTTT.

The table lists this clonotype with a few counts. CDR3: CASSPFLGEGHGELFF. The CDR3 nucleotides are TGTGCCAGCAGCCCATTCTTGGGGGAGGGGCACGGGGAGCTGTTTTTT. The chain carries TRBV7-9 and TRBJ2-2; 7 positions agree with TRBD2. The V gene's germline CDR1 is SEHNR and CDR2 FQNEAQ (reference sequence). The V and J ends lost 5 bases and 7 bases, in that order; junction bases with no gene match: 13. The CDR3 is 16 residues long.

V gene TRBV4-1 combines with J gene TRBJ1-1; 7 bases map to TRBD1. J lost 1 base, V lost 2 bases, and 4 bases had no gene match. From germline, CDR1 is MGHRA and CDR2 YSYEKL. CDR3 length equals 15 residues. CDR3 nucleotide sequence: TGCGCCAGCAGCCAACCGAGGGACAGGAACACTGAAGCTTTCTTT. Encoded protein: CASSQPRDRNTEAFF.

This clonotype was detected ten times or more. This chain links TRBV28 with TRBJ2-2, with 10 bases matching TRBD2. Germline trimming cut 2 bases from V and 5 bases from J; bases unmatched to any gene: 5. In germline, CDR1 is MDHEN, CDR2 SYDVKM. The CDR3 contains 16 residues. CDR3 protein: CASSLPSGRRTGELFF. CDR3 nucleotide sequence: TGTGCCAGCAGTTTACCTAGCGGGAGACGAACCGGGGAGCTGTTTTTT.

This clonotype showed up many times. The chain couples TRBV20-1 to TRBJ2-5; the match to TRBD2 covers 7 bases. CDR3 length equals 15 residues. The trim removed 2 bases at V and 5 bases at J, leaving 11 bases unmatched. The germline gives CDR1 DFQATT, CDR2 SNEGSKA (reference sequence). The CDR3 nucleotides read TGCAGTGCTAGAATGGGGGGGAGGGCCTGGGAGACCCAGTACTTC. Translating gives CSARMGGRAWETQYF.

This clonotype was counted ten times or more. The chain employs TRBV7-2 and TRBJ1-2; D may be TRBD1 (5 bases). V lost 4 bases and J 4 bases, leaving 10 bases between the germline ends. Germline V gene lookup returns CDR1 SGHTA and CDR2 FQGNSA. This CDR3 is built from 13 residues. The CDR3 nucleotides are TGTGCCAGCAGCTCGACAGCTTCCTATGGCTACACCTTC. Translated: CASSSTASYGYTF.

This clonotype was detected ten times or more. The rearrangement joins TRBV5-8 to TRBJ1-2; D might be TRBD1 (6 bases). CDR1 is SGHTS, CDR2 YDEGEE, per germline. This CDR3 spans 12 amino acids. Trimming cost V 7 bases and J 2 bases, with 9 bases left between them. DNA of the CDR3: TGTGCCAGCGGACAGAGGAACTATGGCTACACCTTC. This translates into CASGQRNYGYTF.

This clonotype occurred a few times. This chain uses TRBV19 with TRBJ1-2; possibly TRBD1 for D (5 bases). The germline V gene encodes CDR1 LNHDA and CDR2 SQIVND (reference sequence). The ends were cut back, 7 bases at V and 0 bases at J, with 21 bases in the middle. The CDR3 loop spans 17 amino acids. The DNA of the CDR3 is TGTGCCAGTACCACCGACATTCCATGGGGCCCTAACTATGGCTACACCTTC. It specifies CASTTDIPWGPNYGYTF.

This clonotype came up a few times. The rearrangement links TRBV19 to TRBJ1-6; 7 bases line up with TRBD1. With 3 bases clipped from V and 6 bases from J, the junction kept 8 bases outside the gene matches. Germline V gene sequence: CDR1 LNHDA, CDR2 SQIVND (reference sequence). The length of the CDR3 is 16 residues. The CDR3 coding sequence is TGTGCCAGTAGTATTGGAACTGGGACAGTTAATTCACCCCTCCACTTT. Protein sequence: CASSIGTGTVNSPLHF.

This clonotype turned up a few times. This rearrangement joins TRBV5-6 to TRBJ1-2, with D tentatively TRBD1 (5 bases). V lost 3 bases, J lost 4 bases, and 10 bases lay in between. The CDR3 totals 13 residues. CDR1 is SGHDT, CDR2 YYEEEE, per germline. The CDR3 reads CASSSPRVYGYTF. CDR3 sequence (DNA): TGTGCCAGCAGCTCCCCCAGGGTCTATGGCTACACCTTC.

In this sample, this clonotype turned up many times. CDR3 in amino acids: CASSANPGQGADEQYF. The CDR3 DNA reads TGTGCCAGCAGTGCGAATCCGGGACAGGGGGCGGACGAGCAGTACTTC. The J gene is TRBJ2-7, the V gene TRBV2, with 12 nucleotides matching TRBD1. V shed 4 bases, J shed 5 bases, and the junction held 9 bases outside the gene matches. The CDR3 loop spans 16 amino acids. Germline V gene sequence: CDR1 SNHLY, CDR2 FYNNEI.

CDR3 coding DNA: TGTGCCAGCACCCGGGGGCGATCCAGTCAGCCCCAGCATTTT. Protein product: CASTRGRSSQPQHF. The chain carries TRBV2 and TRBJ1-5; D possibly corresponds to TRBD1 (6 bases). This CDR3 spans 14 amino acids. V gave up 7 bases and J gave up 6 bases, with 16 bases separating them. The germline V gene encodes CDR1 SNHLY and CDR2 FYNNEI.

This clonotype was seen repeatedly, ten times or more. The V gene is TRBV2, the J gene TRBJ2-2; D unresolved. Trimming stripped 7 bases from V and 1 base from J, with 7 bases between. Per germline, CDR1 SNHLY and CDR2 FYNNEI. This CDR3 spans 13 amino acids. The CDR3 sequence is CASTRENTGELFF. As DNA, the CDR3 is TGTGCCAGCACCAGAGAGAACACCGGGGAGCTGTTTTTT. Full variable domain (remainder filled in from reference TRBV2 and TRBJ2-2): EPEVTQTPSHQVTQMGQEVILRCVPISNHLYFYWYRQILGQKVEFLVSFYNNEISEKSEIFDDQFSVERPDGSNFTLKIRSTKLEDSAMYFCASTRENTGELFFGEGSRLTVL.